This T cell receptor beta chain derives from a study of regulatory T cells in long-lasting Graves disease. Germline V gene data show CDR1 as LNHDA and CDR2 as SQIVND (reference sequence). The CDR3 consists of 15 residues. V dropped 5 bases and J dropped 2; count of bases not matched to a gene: 8. This clonotype occurred a few times. Researchers made TCR beta libraries by using iRepertoire HTBI primers and running Arm-PCR on CDR3 regions. TCRdb re-derived calls from the multiplex PCR reads in MiXCR, one entry per CDR3 protein. This sample yields around 420,000 distinct CDR3 sequences, of which 15% are seen a single time; about 8.2% belongs to the top ten. Time point meaning: newly diagnosed GD, antithyroid drugs for less than 3 months. The TCR library was prepared using RNA isolated from PBMCs. Peripheral blood, about 10 milliliters of it, was drawn into EDTA tubes. These data also formed part of another study, on T cells in Graves' hyperthyroidism and ophthalmopathy. From that second work: Using the HTBI primer set, a first-round RT-PCR was run on the TCR CDR3.

The receptor comes from a woman aged 40 to 50 with Graves disease. The rearrangement uses TRBV19 and TRBJ2-7; 8 nucleotides align to TRBD2. The specimen comprised peripheral blood mononuclear cells (PBMCs), sampled at new diagnosis, from a patient treated with antithyroid drugs. In DNA, the CDR3 is TGTGCCAGTAGTCCACAGGCGACTAGCGCCTACGAGCAGTACTTC. This gives the protein CASSPQATSAYEQYF.